A selection of T cell receptor beta chains follows, all from one sample in a study of T cells in tuberculosis. The protocol was immunoSEQ multiplex PCR, while the TCRdb copy is restricted to in-frame clones and leaves out a portion. The sample shows roughly 7,100 clones, more than 85% of them seen only once. The specimen was PBMCs. Source of these receptors: an adult with tuberculosis. CDR3s include the opening cysteine and the closing phenylalanine or tryptophan. A D gene is named only where the DNA matches it firmly. Only some rows state a clone size, as once, few, many or a class for expanded clones.

clone size	V gene	J gene	D gene	CDR3 protein	CDR3 DNA
-	TRBV19	TRBJ2-7	TRBD2	CASSTHWTSGTTYEQYF	TGTGCCAGTAGCACCCATTGGACTAGCGGGACTACCTACGAGCAGTACTTC
-	TRBV6-5	TRBJ1-1	TRBD1	CASSYYRQGANTEAFF	TGTGCCAGCAGTTACTATCGACAGGGCGCGAACACTGAAGCTTTCTTT
-	TRBV18	TRBJ1-3	TRBD1	CASSPLDRDGNTIYF	TGTGCCAGCTCACCTTTGGACAGGGATGGAAACACCATATATTTT
-	TRBV27	TRBJ1-2	TRBD1	CASSPTGPIGTGLYGYTF	TGTGCCAGCAGTCCTACAGGCCCCATCGGGACAGGTCTCTATGGCTACACCTTC
-	TRBV7-3	TRBJ1-6	-	CASSFGQPESPLHF	TGTGCCAGCAGCTTTGGGCAGCCGGAATCACCCCTCCACTTT
-	TRBV19	TRBJ2-2	-	CASSGSLGTGELFF	TGTGCCAGTAGTGGTAGCCTCGGCACCGGGGAGCTGTTTTTT
once	TRBV27	TRBJ2-1	-	CASSEISGNEQFF	TGTGCCAGCAGCGAAATATCAGGGAATGAGCAGTTCTTC
-	TRBV7-3	TRBJ2-5	-	CASSQELQETQYF	TGTGCCAGCAGCCAAGAGCTCCAAGAGACCCAGTACTTC
-	TRBV6-5	TRBJ1-1	-	CASSPSGVFFTEAFF	TGTGCCAGCAGTCCCTCGGGGGTGTTCTTCACTGAAGCTTTCTTT
-	TRBV19	TRBJ1-1	-	CASSIGGSGYTEAFF	TGTGCCAGTAGTATAGGAGGGAGCGGGTACACTGAAGCTTTCTTT
-	TRBV7-6	TRBJ2-5	TRBD2	CASSPLGGGGETQYF	TGTGCCAGCAGCCCCCTCGGGGGGGGAGGAGAGACCCAGTACTTC
-	TRBV14	TRBJ2-2	-	CASSQKFRTTGELFF	TGTGCCAGCAGCCAAAAGTTTAGAACCACCGGGGAGCTGTTTTTT
-	TRBV4-1	TRBJ1-1	TRBD1	CASSQAGDSGTEAFF	TGCGCCAGCAGCCAAGCGGGGGACAGCGGCACTGAAGCTTTCTTT
-	TRBV5-5	TRBJ2-5	TRBD2	CVSSTSGGMMETQYF	TGTGTCTCCAGCACTAGCGGGGGGATGATGGAGACCCAGTACTTC
-	TRBV10-3	TRBJ2-3	TRBD2	CAISDPQRGVPSDTQYF	TGTGCCATCAGTGACCCGCAGCGGGGGGTACCCTCCGATACGCAGTATTTT
-	TRBV19	TRBJ1-1	-	CASSMFLITGSGGRTEAFF	TGTGCCAGTAGTATGTTTCTTATTACAGGGTCGGGCGGCCGCACTGAAGCTTTCTTT
-	TRBV7-6	TRBJ1-1	-	CASSLPGGEAFF	TGTGCCAGCAGCTTACCGGGGGGTGAAGCTTTCTTT
-	TRBV5-4	TRBJ1-1	-	CASSREGVNTEAFF	TGTGCCAGCAGCCGAGAGGGGGTCAACACTGAAGCTTTCTTT
-	TRBV5-1	TRBJ2-7	-	CASSRGGGGESHEQYF	TGCGCCAGCAGCCGCGGAGGGGGGGGCGAGTCCCACGAGCAGTACTTC
-	TRBV27	TRBJ1-2	-	CASSEPGSYGYTF	TGTGCCAGCAGCGAACCAGGATCCTATGGCTACACCTTC
-	TRBV7-2	TRBJ1-2	TRBD1	CASSSDRGRYGYTF	TGTGCCAGCAGCTCGGACAGGGGCCGGTATGGCTACACCTTC
-	TRBV6-6	TRBJ2-1	-	CASSYGGEAYNEQFF	TGTGCCAGCAGTTACGGCGGGGAAGCCTACAATGAGCAGTTCTTC